Sequencing of this T cell receptor beta chain was carried out in a study of cytomegalovirus exposure and HLA in healthy donors. Study as a whole: Some 77 million unique TCRs from HLA-typed donors were held in an early release of data. Study results and limitations: HLA restriction was apparent for most CMV-associated TCR beta chains in a later analysis.

Germline lookup yields CDR1 DFQATT and CDR2 SNEGSKA (reference sequence). The CDR3 loop spans 11 amino acids. The V end was cut by 6 bases, the J end by 8 bases, with 13 bases between. Primers included in the PCR were 60 Vbeta and 13 Jbeta primers. Produced via immunoSEQ multiplex PCR; TCRdb's table is partial and in-frame only. The data hold roughly 200,000 clones, with roughly 85% observed a single time. Details on this clone: The antigen is undetermined.

In nominal health when sampled, donors likely had unrecorded immune exposures nonetheless. The chain uses TRBV20-1 and TRBJ1-1; D is unresolved. The sequence was obtained from a woman aged 40-49 years in good health and CMV-seronegative. Sequenced: PBMCs. The CDR3 DNA follows: TGCAGTGCCCCCGACGGAGGGGAAGCTTTCTTT. Translated, it gives CSAPDGGEAFF.